This T cell receptor (beta chain) was sequenced during a study of vaccination and CD4 T cells after COVID-19. Study-level information: Six male and four female convalescents took part, two of them Hispanic.

Oncomine TCR Beta short-read sequencing was applied to DNA from cultured CD4+ T cells. MiXCR was run by TCRdb on the PCR reads, yielding one entry per CDR3 protein. The top ten hold more than 3.5% of the sample, which has some 16,000 distinct CDR3 sequences, around 52% seen once. On this clonotype: Its target is not known.

Study findings and constraints: Convalescent patients displayed a median 86.3% of reactive clones emerging only post-vaccination.

Treatment noted: approximately 9-day PBMC culture with coronavirus spike peptide pools or control peptides (ViraFEST assay). Negative selection recovered the CD4+ T cells once they had spent approximately eleven days in culture. Germline CDR1 is MDHEN and CDR2 is SYDVKM. Trimming stripped 8 bases from V and 1 base from J, with 9 bases between. The CDR3 loop spans 12 amino acids. The receptor comes from a human donor who had recovered from COVID-19. The rearrangement joins TRBV28 to TRBJ2-7; D is ambiguous. Material: CD4+ T cells from blood, cultured in vitro, obtained before SARS-CoV-2 vaccination. Here the CDR3 reads CASGGTSYEQYF. CDR3 nucleotide sequence: TGTGCCAGCGGCGGAACATCCTACGAGCAGTACTTC.